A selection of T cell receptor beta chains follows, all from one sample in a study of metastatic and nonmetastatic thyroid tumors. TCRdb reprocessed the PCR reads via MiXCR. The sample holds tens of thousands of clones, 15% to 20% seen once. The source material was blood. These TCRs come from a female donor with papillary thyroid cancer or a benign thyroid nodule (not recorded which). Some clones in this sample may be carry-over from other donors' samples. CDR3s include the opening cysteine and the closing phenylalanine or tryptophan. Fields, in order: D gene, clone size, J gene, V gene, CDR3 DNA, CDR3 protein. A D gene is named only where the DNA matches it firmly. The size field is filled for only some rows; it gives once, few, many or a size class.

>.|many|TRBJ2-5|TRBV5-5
TGTGCCAGCAGCTTGAGTGGGCGGGAGACCCAGTACTTC
CASSLSGRETQYF
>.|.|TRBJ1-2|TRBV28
TGTGCCAGCAGTTTTGGTGGAGGAGTAGACTATGGCTACACCTTT
CASSFGGGVDYGYTF
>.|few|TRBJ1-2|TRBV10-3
TGTGCCATCAGTGAGTCACCCCCGGAGCCCTACACCTTC
CAISESPPEPYTF
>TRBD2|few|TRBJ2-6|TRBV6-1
TGTGCCAGCAGTGAAGTCAGCGGGGCTGGGGCCAACGTCCTGACTTTC
CASSEVSGAGANVLTF
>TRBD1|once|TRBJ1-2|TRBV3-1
TGTGCCAGCAGCCGGGGAACAGGGGATCGTAACTACACCTTC
CASSRGTGDRNYTF
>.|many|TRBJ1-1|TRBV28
TGTGCCAGCAGTTTAGATTCGGGAACTGAAGCTTTCTTT
CASSLDSGTEAFF
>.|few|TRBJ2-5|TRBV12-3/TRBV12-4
TGTGCCAGCAGTTTACCGGACTCCCAAGAGGACCAGTACTTC
CASSLPDSQEDQYF
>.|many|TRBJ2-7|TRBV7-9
TGTGCCAGCAGCTTAGAAGTCAGCTCCTACGAGCAGTACTTC
CASSLEVSSYEQYF
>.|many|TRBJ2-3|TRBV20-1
TGCAGTGCTAGTCCGCCGGGCCTGGCGGTAGATACGCAGTATTTT
CSASPPGLAVDTQYF
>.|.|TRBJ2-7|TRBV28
TGTGCCAGCAGTTCATTAAATAGCGCCGTCTCGCAGCAGTACTTC
CASSSLNSAVSQQYF
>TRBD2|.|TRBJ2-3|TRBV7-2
TGTGTCAGCATCTCCCAGCGGGAGGCGCAGTATTTT
CVSISQREAQYF
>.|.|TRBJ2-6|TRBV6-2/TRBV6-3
TGTGCCAGCAGTTATGCCGGCAGTGGGTCTGGGGCCAACGTCCTGACCTTC
CASSYAGSGSGANVLTF
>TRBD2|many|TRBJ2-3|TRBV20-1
TGCAGTGCTAGAGATTCATCCGCGGGAGGAGATACGCAGTATTTT
CSARDSSAGGDTQYF
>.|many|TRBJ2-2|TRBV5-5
TGTGCCAGCAGCTTGTTAGCGACCGGGGAGCTGTTTTTT
CASSLLATGELFF
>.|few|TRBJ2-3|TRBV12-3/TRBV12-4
TGTGCCAGCAGTTTTAGCGTGGCTTACACAGATACGCAGTATTTT
CASSFSVAYTDTQYF
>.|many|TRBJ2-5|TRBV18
TGTGCCAGCTCACCACCGGTGGGTGAGACCCAGTACTTC
CASSPPVGETQYF
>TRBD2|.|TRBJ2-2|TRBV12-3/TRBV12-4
TGTGCCAGCAGCAGCGGGGGGGGTGACACCGGGGAGCTGTTTTTT
CASSSGGGDTGELFF
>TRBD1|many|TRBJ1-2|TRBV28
TGTGCCAGCAGAGACGGACAGGGCTCCTATGGCTACACCTTC
CASRDGQGSYGYTF
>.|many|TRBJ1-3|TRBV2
TGTGCCAGCAGCGGGACAACTGGAAACACCATATATTTT
CASSGTTGNTIYF
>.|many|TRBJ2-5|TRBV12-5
TGTGCTAGTGGTTATGGAGAGACCCAGTACTTC
CASGYGETQYF
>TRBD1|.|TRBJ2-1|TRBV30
TGTGCCTGGCCCGAAATTCAGGGGGCCTGCTACAATGAGCAGTTCTTC
CAWPEIQGACYNEQFF
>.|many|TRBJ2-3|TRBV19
TGTGCCAGTAGTATATCCGGGGCAGGGGGCACAGATACGCAGTATTTT
CASSISGAGGTDTQYF
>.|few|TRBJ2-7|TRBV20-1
TGCAGTCTAGACATACTATCGTGCCACGAGCAGTACTTC
CSLDILSCHEQYF
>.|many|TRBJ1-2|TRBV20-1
TGCAGTGCTAACCGGGACAATAACTATGGCTACACCTTC
CSANRDNNYGYTF
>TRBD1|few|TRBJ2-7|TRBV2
TGTACCAGCAGTGAAGCCGGGCTAGAGACAGGGGCCTACGAGCAGTACTTC
CTSSEAGLETGAYEQYF
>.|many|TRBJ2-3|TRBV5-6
TGTGCCAGCAGCTTTACGCGGACCCAATTCCGAGATACGCAGTATTTT
CASSFTRTQFRDTQYF